One sample yielded the 17 T cell receptor beta chains listed below, sequenced in a study of blood T cell repertoires in COVID-19. The table came from immunoSEQ multiplex PCR; TCRdb's copy has only in-frame clones and leaves some out. The table lists 150,000 to 200,000 clones, around 90% of them singletons. Sequencing was performed on PBMCs or T cells enriched from blood (not recorded which). These TCRs come from a woman younger than 45 who had recovered from COVID-19.

V usage is TRBV9 and J usage is TRBJ2-3; a weak D match, TRBD1 (5 bases). Between the trimmed V and J ends, which lost 7 bases and 0 bases, there was a span of 12 bases. Germline V gene data show CDR1 as SGDLS and CDR2 as YYNGEE. The CDR3 runs 14 residues. This CDR3 is CASAKGISTDTQYF. In DNA, the CDR3 is TGTGCCAGCGCCAAGGGGATCAGCACAGATACGCAGTATTTT.

J is TRBJ2-1 and V is TRBV27; D is unclear. CDR3 length: 16 amino acids. Trimming stripped 3 bases from V and 5 bases from J, with 17 bases between. Germline loops: CDR1 MNHEY, CDR2 SMNVEV (reference sequence). This chain's CDR3 is CASSFFPRRGHNEQFF. CDR3 sequence (DNA): TGTGCCAGCAGTTTCTTCCCCCGCCGTGGGCACAATGAGCAGTTCTTC.

This chain joins TRBV7-6 and TRBJ2-1; 9 nucleotides agree with TRBD1. Looked up from germline, CDR1 is SGHVS and CDR2 is FNYEAQ. The CDR3 is 17 amino acids. Germline trimming cut 5 bases from V and 6 bases from J; bases unmatched to any gene: 14. The CDR3 sequence: CASSHIPVTGGFNEQFF. As DNA, the CDR3 is TGTGCCAGCAGCCACATTCCTGTGACAGGGGGTTTCAATGAGCAGTTCTTC.

J is TRBJ2-7 and V is TRBV23-1; 10 nucleotides match TRBD1. TRBV23-1 is placed among ORFs of uncertain function. This CDR3 has 20 residues. V shed 8 bases, J shed 1 base, and the junction held 23 bases outside the gene matches. Here the CDR3 DNA reads TGCGCCAGCGCCCCCCCCCTACCGGGACAGGGGCCTTACTTATCCTACGAGCAGTACTTC. Its protein is CASAPPLPGQGPYLSYEQYF.

This chain uses TRBV7-6 with TRBJ1-4, with a tentative D call TRBD1 (5 bases). Trimming removed 4 bases at V and 4 bases at J, with 13 bases between. The CDR3 is 15 amino acids. From germline, CDR1 is SGHVS and CDR2 FNYEAQ. DNA of the CDR3: TGTGCCAGCAGCTCCGTTCAGGGACTTAATGAAAAACTGTTTTTT. Amino acid sequence: CASSSVQGLNEKLFF.

The chain recombines TRBV2 with TRBJ2-2; 7 bases match TRBD1. The CDR3 sequence is 15 residues long. CDR1 is SNHLY, CDR2 FYNNEI, per germline. V lost 7 bases and J lost 4; bases outside the gene matches: 9. In DNA form, the CDR3 reads TGTGCCAGCACTATACAGGGGATGGGCACCGGGGAGCTGTTTTTT. This gives the protein CASTIQGMGTGELFF.

This chain uses TRBV18 with TRBJ2-7, with D unresolved. This CDR3 region has 15 residues. Germline V CDR1 and CDR2: KGHSH, LQKENI. The V end lost 4 bases, the J end lost 2 bases, and 15 bases lay between the germline ends. Written as DNA, the CDR3 is TGTGCCAGCTCACGACGGAGCTCCCTGACCTACGAGCAGTACTTC. Translating gives CASSRRSSLTYEQYF. The entire variable domain, with the rest obtained from reference TRBV18 and TRBJ2-7, is as follows: NAGVMQNPRHLVRRRGQEARLRCSPMKGHSHVYWYRQLPEEGLKFMVYLQKENIIDESGMPKERFSAEFPKEGPSILRIQQVVRGDSAAYFCASSRRSSLTYEQYFGPGTRLTVT.

The chain has TRBV2 and TRBJ1-4; D gene ambiguous. The CDR3 length is 11 residues. Germline lookup yields CDR1 SNHLY and CDR2 FYNNEI. The V end lost 3 bases, the J end lost 13 bases, and 9 bases lay between the germline ends. CDR3 nucleotide sequence: TGTGCCAGCAGTGATGCTGGGAGACTGTTTTTT. Its translation: CASSDAGRLFF.

V and J are TRBV9 and TRBJ1-3, with D perhaps matching TRBD1 (6 bases). With 4 bases removed from V and 0 bases from J, the gap between germline ends came to 11 bases. The CDR3 sequence is 15 residues long. CDR1 and CDR2 (germline): SGDLS, YYNGEE. CDR3 amino acids: CASSTWTDSGNTIYF. CDR3 in DNA: TGTGCCAGCAGCACCTGGACAGACTCTGGAAACACCATATATTTT.

The chain recombines TRBV6-1 with TRBJ2-7; D not certain. Trimming took off 0 bases at V and 3 bases at J, with 9 bases between the two ends. Germline loops: CDR1 MNHNS, CDR2 SASEGT. The CDR3 consists of 14 residues. CDR3 DNA: TGTGCCAGCAGTGAAGCGAGATCACTCTACGAGCAGTACTTC. This codes for CASSEARSLYEQYF.

The CDR3 DNA is TGTGCCACCAGTGATTTATCCAAATACGAGCAGTACTTC. Its translation: CATSDLSKYEQYF. J is TRBJ2-7 and V is TRBV24-1; D is unresolved. V lost 1 base to trimming and J lost 4 bases, with 7 bases between them. Germline V gives CDR1 KGHDR, CDR2 SFDVKD. The CDR3 consists of 13 residues.

This chain's CDR3 is CSARQETQYF. DNA for the CDR3: TGCAGTGCTAGACAGGAGACCCAGTACTTC. V is TRBV20-1 and J is TRBJ2-5; no definite D call. Trimming removed 2 bases from V and 5 bases from J, with 3 bases in between. There are 10 residues in the CDR3. CDR1 DFQATT and CDR2 SNEGSKA come from the germline V gene (reference sequence).

This chain joins TRBV6-6 and TRBJ2-7; no clear D gene. Germline lookup yields CDR1 MNHNY and CDR2 SVGAGI (reference sequence). This CDR3 is built from 14 residues. The V gene lost 10 bases and the J gene lost 1 base, with 17 bases spanning the gap. CDR3 residues: CATQRSVKSYEQYF. The CDR3 DNA is TGTGCCACCCAGCGTTCGGTAAAGTCCTACGAGCAGTACTTC.

V usage is TRBV7-9 and J usage is TRBJ1-2, with 7 bases identical to TRBD1. The CDR3 contains 14 residues. Unmatched junction bases numbered 6, after V lost 0 bases and J lost 8 bases. Germline V gives CDR1 SEHNR, CDR2 FQNEAQ (reference sequence). In nucleotides, the CDR3 is TGTGCCAGCAGCTTAGCGACAGGGCACGGGGGCTACACCTTC. Protein product: CASSLATGHGGYTF.

The chain employs TRBV5-1 and TRBJ2-7, with 12 bases matching TRBD2. CDR3 length equals 16 residues. Germline V gene lookup returns CDR1 SGHRS and CDR2 YFSETQ. J was trimmed by 0 bases and V by 4 bases; bases with no gene match: 5. The CDR3 DNA reads as TGCGCCAGCAGCCCGGTGACTAGCGGGAGCTCCTACGAGCAGTACTTC. Its protein is CASSPVTSGSSYEQYF.

V and J are TRBV19 and TRBJ1-6, with D uncertain. Per the germline V gene, CDR1 is LNHDA and CDR2 is SQIVND (reference sequence). The ends were cut back, 5 bases at V and 7 bases at J, with 6 bases in the middle. The CDR3 sequence is 12 residues long. Written as DNA, the CDR3 is TGTGCCAGTAGTCCCGGGAATTCACCCCTCCACTTT. It encodes CASSPGNSPLHF.

This chain uses TRBV15 with TRBJ1-1, with TRBD1 identical over 7 bases. Looked up from germline, CDR1 is LNHNV and CDR2 is YYDKDF (reference sequence). The ends lost 3 bases at V and 3 bases at J; junction bases unmatched: 7. This CDR3 contains 15 residues. This CDR3 reads CATSRRQGGDTEAFF. CDR3 bases: TGTGCCACCAGCAGGAGGCAGGGGGGAGACACTGAAGCTTTCTTT.